One and the same sample provided the 2 T cell receptor beta chains below, sequenced in a study of T cell responses to AZD1222 COVID-19 vaccine. Clones were sequenced by immunoSEQ multiplex PCR, and TCRdb holds only the in-frame ones, with some missing. The table has about 120,000 clones, around 84% seen once. Sequencing used peripheral blood, obtained 28 days after the second AZD1222 dose. The receptor source for this set is an adult who received the AZD1222 COVID-19 vaccine.

V gene TRBV7-2 combines with J gene TRBJ1-3; 12 nucleotides agree with TRBD1. This CDR3 region has 15 residues. Germline V gene sequence: CDR1 SGHTA, CDR2 FQGNSA. V was pared by 3 bases and J by 7 bases, with 4 bases of the junction left unmatched. DNA for the CDR3: TGTGCCAGCAGCTTGGTCGGGACAGGGGGCAACACCATATATTTT. Amino acids: CASSLVGTGGNTIYF.

V is TRBV6-6 and J is TRBJ1-4; 12 nucleotides align to TRBD1. This CDR3 has 17 amino acids. CDR1 and CDR2 (germline): MNHNY, SVGAGI (reference sequence). The V segment lost 6 bases and the J segment 7 bases; nucleotides outside the gene matches: 12. In DNA, the CDR3 is TGTGCCAGCAGCCGAGTCCCGGGACAGGGGGCGGGTGAAAAACTGTTTTTT. Protein sequence: CASSRVPGQGAGEKLFF.